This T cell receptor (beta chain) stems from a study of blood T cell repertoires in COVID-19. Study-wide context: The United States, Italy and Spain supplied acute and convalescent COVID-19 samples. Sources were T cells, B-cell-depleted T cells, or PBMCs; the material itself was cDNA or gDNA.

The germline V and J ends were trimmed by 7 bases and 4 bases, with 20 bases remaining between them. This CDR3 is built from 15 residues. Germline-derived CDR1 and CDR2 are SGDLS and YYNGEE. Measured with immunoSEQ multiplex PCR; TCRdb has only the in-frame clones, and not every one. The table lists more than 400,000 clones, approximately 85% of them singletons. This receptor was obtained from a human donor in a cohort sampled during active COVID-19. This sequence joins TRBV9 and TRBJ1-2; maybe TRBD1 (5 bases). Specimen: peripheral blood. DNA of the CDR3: TGTGCCAGCTCGGTAGGGGAGGGGCCGGGCTATGGCTACACCTTC. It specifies CASSVGEGPGYGYTF.